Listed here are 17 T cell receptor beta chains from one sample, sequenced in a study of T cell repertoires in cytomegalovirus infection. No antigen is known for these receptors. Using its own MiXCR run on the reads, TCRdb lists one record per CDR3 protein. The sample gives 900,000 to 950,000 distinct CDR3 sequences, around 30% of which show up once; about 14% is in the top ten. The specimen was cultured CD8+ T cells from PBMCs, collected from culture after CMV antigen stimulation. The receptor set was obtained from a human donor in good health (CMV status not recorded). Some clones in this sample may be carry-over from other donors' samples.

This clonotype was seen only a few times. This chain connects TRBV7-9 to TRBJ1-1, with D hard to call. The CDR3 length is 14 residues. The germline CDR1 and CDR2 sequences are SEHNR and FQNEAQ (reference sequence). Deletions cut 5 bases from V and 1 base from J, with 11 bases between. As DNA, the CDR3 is TGTGCCAGCAGCGAGAACCGGGCGAACACTGAAGCTTTCTTT. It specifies CASSENRANTEAFF.

CDR3: CASSSTGTGGVIGETQYF. The CDR3, as DNA: TGTGCCAGCAGCAGTACCGGGACAGGGGGCGTGATAGGAGAGACCCAGTACTTC. This chain links TRBV6-8 with TRBJ2-5; 12 bases match TRBD1. This CDR3 region has 18 residues. Germline V CDR1 and CDR2: MNHGY, SAAAGT. Germline trimming cut 6 bases from V and 4 bases from J; bases unmatched to any gene: 15.

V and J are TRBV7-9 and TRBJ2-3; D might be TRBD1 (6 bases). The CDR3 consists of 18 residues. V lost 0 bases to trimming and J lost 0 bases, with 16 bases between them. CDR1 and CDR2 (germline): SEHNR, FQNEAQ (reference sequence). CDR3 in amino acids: CASSLALRTVSSTDTQYF. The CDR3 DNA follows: TGTGCCAGCAGCTTAGCGCTACGGACAGTCTCTAGCACAGATACGCAGTATTTT.

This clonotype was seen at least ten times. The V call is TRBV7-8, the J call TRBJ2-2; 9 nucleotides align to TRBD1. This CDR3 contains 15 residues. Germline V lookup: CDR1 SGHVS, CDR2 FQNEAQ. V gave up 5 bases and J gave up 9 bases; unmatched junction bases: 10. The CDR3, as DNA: TGTGCCAGCAGCCCTACCGGGACAGGGATCAGGGAGCTGTTTTTT. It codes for CASSPTGTGIRELFF.

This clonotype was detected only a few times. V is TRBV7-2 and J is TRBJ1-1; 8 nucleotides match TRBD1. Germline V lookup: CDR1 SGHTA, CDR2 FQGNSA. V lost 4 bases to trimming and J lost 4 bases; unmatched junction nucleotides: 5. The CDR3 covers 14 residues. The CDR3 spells CASSWATGGTEAFF. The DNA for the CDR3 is TGTGCCAGCAGCTGGGCTACAGGGGGCACTGAAGCTTTCTTT.

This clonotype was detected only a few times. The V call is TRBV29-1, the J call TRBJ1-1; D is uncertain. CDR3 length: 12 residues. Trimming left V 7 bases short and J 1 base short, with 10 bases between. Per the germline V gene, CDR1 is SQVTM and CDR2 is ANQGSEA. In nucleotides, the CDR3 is TGCAGCGCCCCGACCCCGAACACTGAAGCTTTCTTT. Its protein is CSAPTPNTEAFF. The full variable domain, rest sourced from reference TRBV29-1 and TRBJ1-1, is SAVISQKPSRDICQRGTSLTIQCQVDSQVTMMFWYRQQPGQSLTLIATANQGSEATYESGFVIDKFPISRPNLTFSTLTVSNMSPEDSSIYLCSAPTPNTEAFFGQGTRLTVV.

The CDR3, as DNA: TGTGCCAGCAGCTTGGCCAGGGGACAGGGGTTCTACGAGCAGTACTTC. Translated, it gives CASSLARGQGFYEQYF. The rearrangement links TRBV5-6 to TRBJ2-7; 10 nucleotides line up with TRBD1. The germline CDR1 and CDR2 sequences are SGHDT and YYEEEE. The CDR3 has 16 amino acids. With V trimmed by 0 bases and J by 3 bases, 6 bases remained unmatched.

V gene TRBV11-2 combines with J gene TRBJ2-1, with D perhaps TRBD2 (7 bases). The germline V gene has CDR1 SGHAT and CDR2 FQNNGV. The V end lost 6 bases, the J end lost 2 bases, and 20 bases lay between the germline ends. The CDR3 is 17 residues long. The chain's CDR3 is CASSPSPGEGAYNEQFF. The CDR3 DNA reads TGTGCCAGCAGTCCTTCCCCCGGGGAGGGGGCCTACAATGAGCAGTTCTTC.

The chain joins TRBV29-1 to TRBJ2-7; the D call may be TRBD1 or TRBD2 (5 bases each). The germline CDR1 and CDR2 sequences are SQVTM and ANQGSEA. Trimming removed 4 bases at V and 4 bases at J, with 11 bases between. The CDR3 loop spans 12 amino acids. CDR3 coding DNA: TGCAGCGTTGGGACAAGCGGATACGAGCAGTACTTC. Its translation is CSVGTSGYEQYF.

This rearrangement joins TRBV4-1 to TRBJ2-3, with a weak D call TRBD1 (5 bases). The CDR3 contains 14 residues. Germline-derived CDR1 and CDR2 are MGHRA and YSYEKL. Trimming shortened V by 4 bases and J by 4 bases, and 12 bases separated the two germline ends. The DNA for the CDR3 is TGCGCCAGCAGCCCATTTTTCAGGGCAGATACGCAGTATTTT. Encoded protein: CASSPFFRADTQYF.

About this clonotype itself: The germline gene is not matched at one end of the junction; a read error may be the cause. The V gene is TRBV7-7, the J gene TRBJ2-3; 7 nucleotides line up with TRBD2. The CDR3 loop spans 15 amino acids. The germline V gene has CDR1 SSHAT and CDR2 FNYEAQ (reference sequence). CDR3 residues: CASSERGRSTDTQYF. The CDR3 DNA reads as TGTGCTAGCAGTGAGCGGGGAAGGAGCACAGATACGCAGTATTTT.

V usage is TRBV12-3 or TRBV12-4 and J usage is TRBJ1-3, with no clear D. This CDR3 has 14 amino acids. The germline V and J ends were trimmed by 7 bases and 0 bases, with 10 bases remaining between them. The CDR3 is CASNCVSSGNTIYF. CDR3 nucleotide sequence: TGTGCCAGCAATTGTGTGAGCTCTGGAAACACCATATATTTT.

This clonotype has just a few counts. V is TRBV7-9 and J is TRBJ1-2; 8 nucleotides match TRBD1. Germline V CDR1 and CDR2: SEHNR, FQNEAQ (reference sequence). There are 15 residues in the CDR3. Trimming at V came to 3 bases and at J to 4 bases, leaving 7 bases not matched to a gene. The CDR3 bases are TGTGCCAGCAGCTTGTCAGGGGGCAATTTCTATGGCTACACCTTC. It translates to CASSLSGGNFYGYTF.

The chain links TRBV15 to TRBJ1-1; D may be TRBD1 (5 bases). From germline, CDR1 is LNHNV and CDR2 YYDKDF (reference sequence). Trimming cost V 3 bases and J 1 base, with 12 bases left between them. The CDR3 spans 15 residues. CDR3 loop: CATSSASGPNTEAFF. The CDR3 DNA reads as TGTGCCACCAGCAGCGCGTCAGGGCCGAACACTGAAGCTTTCTTT. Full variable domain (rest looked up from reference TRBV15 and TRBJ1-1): DAMVIQNPRYQVTQFGKPVTLSCSQTLNHNVMYWYQQKSSQAPKLLFHYYDKDFNNEADTPDNFQSRRPNTSFCFLDIRSPGLGDTAMYLCATSSASGPNTEAFFGQGTRLTVV.

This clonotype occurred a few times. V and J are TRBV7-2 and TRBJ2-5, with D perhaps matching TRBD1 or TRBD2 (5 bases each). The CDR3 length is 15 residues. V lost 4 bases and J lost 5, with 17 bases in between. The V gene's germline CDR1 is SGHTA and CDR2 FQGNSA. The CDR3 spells CASSSAGGVMETQYF. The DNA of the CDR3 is TGTGCCAGCAGCTCCGCTGGGGGAGTCATGGAGACCCAGTACTTC.

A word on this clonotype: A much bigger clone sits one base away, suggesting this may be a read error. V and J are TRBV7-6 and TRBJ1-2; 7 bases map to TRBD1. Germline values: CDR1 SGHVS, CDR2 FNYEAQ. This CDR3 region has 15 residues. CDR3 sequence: CASGFPLQGNYGYTF. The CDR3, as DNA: TGTGCCAGCGGCTTCCCCCTACAGGGGAACTATGGCTACACCTTC.

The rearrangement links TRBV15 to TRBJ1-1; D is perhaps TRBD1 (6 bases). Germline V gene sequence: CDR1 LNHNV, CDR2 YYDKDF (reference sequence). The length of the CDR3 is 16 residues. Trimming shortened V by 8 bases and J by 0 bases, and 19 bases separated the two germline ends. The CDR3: CATRGGTGRMNTEAFF. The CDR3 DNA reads TGTGCCACCCGGGGAGGAACAGGGAGAATGAACACTGAAGCTTTCTTT.